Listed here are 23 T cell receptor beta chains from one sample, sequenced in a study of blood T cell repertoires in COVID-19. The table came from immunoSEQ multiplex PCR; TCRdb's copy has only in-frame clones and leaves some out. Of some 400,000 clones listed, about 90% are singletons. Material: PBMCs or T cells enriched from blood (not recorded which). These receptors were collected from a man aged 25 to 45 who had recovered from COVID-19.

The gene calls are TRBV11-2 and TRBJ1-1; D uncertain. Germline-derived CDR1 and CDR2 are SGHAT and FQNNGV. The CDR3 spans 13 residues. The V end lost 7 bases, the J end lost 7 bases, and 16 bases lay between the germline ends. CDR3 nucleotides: TGTGCCAGCAACCAACGGGGTATCGGTGAAGCTTTCTTT. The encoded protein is CASNQRGIGEAFF.

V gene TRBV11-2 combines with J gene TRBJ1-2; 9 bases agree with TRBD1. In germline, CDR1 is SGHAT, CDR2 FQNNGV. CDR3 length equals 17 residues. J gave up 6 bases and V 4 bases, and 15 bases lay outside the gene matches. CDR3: CASSYQFPSDRGNGYTF. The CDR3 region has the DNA TGTGCCAGCAGCTACCAATTTCCCTCTGACAGGGGGAATGGCTACACCTTC.

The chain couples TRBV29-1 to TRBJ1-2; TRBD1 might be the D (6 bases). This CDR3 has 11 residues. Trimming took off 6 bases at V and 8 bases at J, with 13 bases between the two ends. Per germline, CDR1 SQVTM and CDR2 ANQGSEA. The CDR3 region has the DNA TGCAGCGTGCCACAGGGCTTCGGCTACACCTTC. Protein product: CSVPQGFGYTF.

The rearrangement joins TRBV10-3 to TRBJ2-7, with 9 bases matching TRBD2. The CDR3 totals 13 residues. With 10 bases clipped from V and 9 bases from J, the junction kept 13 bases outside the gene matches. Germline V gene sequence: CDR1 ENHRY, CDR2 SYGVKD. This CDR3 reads CATVGTSSEGQYF. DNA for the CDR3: TGTGCCACCGTCGGGACTAGCTCGGAAGGGCAGTACTTC.

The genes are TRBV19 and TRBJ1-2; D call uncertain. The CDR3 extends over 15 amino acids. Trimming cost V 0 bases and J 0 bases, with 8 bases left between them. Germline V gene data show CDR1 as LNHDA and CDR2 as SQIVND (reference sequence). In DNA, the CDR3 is TGTGCCAGTAGTATAGATCGCGGCTCTAACTATGGCTACACCTTC. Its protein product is CASSIDRGSNYGYTF. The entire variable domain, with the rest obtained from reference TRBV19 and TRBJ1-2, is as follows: DGGITQSPKYLFRKEGQNVTLSCEQNLNHDAMYWYRQDPGQGLRLIYYSQIVNDFQKGDIAEGYSVSREKKESFPLTVTSAQKNPTAFYLCASSIDRGSNYGYTFGSGTRLTVV.

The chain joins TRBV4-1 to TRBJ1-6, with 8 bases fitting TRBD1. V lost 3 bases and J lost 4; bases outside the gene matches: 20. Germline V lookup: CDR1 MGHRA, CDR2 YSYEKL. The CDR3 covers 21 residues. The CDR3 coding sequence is TGCGCCAGCAGCCAGGGAAGGCAGGGGGCGGCTCGTGGGCTTTATAATTCACCCCTCCACTTT. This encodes CASSQGRQGAARGLYNSPLHF.

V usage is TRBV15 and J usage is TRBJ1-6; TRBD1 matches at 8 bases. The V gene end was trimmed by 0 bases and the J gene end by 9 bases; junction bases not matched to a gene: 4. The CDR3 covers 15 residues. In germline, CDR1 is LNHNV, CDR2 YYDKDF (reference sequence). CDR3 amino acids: CATSRERQGISPLHF. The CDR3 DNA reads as TGTGCCACCAGCAGAGAAAGACAGGGGATTTCACCCCTCCACTTT.

The CDR3: CASTPWEGMTEAFF. The CDR3 DNA follows: TGTGCCAGCACCCCTTGGGAGGGTATGACTGAAGCTTTCTTT. The V gene is TRBV6-5, the J gene TRBJ1-1; D is ambiguous. The CDR3 totals 14 residues. Germline V gene sequence: CDR1 MNHEY, CDR2 SVGAGI. V was shortened by 7 bases and J by 5 bases, with 17 bases between the two germline ends.

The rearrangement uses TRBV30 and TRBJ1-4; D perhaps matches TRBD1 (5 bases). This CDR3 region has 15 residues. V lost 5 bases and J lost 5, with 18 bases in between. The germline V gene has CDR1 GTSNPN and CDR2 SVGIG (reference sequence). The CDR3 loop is CAWSAGGVRNEKLFF. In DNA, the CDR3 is TGTGCCTGGTCGGCGGGGGGAGTGAGGAATGAAAAACTGTTTTTT.

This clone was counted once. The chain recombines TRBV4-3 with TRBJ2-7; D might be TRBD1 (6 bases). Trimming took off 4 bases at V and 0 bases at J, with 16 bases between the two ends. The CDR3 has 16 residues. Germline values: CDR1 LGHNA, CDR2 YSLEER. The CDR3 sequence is CASSPGAVLSSYEQYF. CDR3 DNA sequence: TGCGCCAGCAGCCCAGGGGCCGTTCTTAGCTCCTACGAGCAGTACTTC.

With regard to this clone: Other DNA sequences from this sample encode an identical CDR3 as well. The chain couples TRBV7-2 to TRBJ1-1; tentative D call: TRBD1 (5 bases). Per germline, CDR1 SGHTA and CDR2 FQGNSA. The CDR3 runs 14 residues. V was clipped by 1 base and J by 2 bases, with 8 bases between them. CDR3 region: CASSLVQANTEAFF. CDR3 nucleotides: TGTGCCAGCAGCTTAGTACAGGCAAACACTGAAGCTTTCTTT.

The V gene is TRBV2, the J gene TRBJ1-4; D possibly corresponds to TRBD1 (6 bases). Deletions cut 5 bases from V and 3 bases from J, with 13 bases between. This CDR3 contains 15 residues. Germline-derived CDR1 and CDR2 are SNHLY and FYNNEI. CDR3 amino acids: CASSNTGRANEKLFF. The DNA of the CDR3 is TGTGCCAGCAGTAACACAGGGAGAGCTAATGAAAAACTGTTTTTT. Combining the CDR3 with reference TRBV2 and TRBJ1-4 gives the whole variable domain EPEVTQTPSHQVTQMGQEVILRCVPISNHLYFYWYRQILGQKVEFLVSFYNNEISEKSEIFDDQFSVERPDGSNFTLKIRSTKLEDSAMYFCASSNTGRANEKLFFGSGTQLSVL.

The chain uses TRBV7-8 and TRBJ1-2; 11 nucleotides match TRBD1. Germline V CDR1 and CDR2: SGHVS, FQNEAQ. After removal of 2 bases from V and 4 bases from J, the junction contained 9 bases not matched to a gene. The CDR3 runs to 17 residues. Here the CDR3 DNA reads TGTGCCAGCAGCTTAAGGGGGACAGGGGGTATGAGCTATGGCTACACCTTC. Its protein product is CASSLRGTGGMSYGYTF.

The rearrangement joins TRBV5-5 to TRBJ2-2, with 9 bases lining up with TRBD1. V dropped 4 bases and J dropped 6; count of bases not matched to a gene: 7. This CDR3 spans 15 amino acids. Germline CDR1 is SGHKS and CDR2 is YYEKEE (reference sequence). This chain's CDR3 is CASSLTGGAAGELFF. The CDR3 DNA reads TGTGCCAGCAGCCTCACAGGGGGCGCCGCCGGGGAGCTGTTTTTT. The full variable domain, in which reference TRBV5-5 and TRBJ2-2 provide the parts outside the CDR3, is DAGVTQSPTHLIKTRGQQVTLRCSPISGHKSVSWYQQVLGQGPQFIFQYYEKEERGRGNFPDRFSARQFPNYSSELNVNALLLGDSALYLCASSLTGGAAGELFFGEGSRLTVL.

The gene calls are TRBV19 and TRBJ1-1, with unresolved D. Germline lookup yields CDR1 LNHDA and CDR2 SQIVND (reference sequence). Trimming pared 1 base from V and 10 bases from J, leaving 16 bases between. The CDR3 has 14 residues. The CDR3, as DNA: TGTGCCAGTAGTATAGCGGCAGGCCTGAATGCAGCTTTCTTT. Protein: CASSIAAGLNAAFF.

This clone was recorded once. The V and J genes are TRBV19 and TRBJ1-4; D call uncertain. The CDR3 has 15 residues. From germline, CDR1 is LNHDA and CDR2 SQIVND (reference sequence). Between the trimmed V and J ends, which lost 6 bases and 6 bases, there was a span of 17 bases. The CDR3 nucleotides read TGTGCCAGTAGCTCCTCGGGAGGGCTTCATGAAAAACTGTTTTTT. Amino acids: CASSSSGGLHEKLFF.

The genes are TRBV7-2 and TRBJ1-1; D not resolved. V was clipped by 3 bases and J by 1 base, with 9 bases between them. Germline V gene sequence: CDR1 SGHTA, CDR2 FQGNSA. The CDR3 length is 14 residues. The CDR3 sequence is CASSLLPQNTEAFF. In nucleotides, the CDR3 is TGTGCCAGCAGCTTGTTACCACAGAACACTGAAGCTTTCTTT.

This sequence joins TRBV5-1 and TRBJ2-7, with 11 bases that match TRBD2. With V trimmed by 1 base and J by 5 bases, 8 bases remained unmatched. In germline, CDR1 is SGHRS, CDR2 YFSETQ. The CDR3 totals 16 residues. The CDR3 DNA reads TGCGCCAGCAGCTTGTCCCTACTAGCGGGGGATAACGAGCAGTACTTC. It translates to CASSLSLLAGDNEQYF.

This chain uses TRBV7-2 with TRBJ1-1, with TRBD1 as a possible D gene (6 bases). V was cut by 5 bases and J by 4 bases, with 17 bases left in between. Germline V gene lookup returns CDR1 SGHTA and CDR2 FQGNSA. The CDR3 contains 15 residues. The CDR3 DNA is TGTGCCAGCAGCCCCGGATTCTGGGGGCGCACTGAAGCTTTCTTT. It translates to CASSPGFWGRTEAFF. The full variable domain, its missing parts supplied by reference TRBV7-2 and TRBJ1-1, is GAGVSQSPSNKVTEKGKDVELRCDPISGHTALYWYRQSLGQGLEFLIYFQGNSAPDKSGLPSDRFSAERTGGSVSTLTIQRTQQEDSAVYLCASSPGFWGRTEAFFGQGTRLTVV.

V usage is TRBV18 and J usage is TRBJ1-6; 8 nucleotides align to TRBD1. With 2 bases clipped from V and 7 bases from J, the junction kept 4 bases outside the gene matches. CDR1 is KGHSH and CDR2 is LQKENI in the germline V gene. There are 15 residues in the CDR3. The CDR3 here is CASSPGQGMNSPLHF. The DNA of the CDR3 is TGTGCCAGCTCACCAGGACAGGGAATGAATTCACCCCTCCACTTT.

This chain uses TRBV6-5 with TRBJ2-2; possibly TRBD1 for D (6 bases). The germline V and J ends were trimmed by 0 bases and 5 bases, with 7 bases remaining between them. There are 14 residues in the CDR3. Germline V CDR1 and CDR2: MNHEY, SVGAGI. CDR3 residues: CASSYSRGTGELFF. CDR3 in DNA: TGTGCCAGCAGTTACTCCAGGGGAACCGGGGAGCTGTTTTTT.

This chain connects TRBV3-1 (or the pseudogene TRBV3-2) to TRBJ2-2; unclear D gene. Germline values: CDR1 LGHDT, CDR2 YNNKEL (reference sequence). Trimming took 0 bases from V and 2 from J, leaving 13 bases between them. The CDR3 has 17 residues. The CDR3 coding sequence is TGTGCCAGCAGCCAAGAGATTGCAGGAATAAACACCGGGGAGCTGTTTTTT. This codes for CASSQEIAGINTGELFF.

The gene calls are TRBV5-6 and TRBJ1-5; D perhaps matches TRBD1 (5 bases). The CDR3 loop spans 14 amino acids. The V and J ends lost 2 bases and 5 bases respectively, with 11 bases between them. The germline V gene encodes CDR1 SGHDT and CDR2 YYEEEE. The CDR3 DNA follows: TGTGCCAGCAGCTTTCGTGGGGCCGATCAGCCCCAGCATTTT. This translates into CASSFRGADQPQHF.